This entry lists 17 T cell receptor beta chains sequenced from one sample in a study of T cell responses to AZD1222 COVID-19 vaccine. Here immunoSEQ multiplex PCR was the method, and the copy in TCRdb shows in-frame clones only, minus some. The sample lists some 140,000 clones, around 84% occurring once. The source was peripheral blood, collected on day 0 of AZD1222 vaccination. These receptor sequences come from an adult in good health.

V is TRBV9 and J is TRBJ2-1, with a weak D call TRBD2 (6 bases). V was cut by 3 bases and J by 7 bases, with 23 bases left in between. Germline V CDR1 and CDR2: SGDLS, YYNGEE. The CDR3 has 17 residues. The CDR3 DNA follows: TGTGCCAGCAGCGGGCCCGGGACTCCTTCGCCGGATAATGAGCAGTTCTTC. Its translation: CASSGPGTPSPDNEQFF.

J is TRBJ1-2 and V is TRBV28; a weak D match, TRBD1 (6 bases). CDR1 MDHEN and CDR2 SYDVKM come from the germline V gene. The germline V and J ends were trimmed by 5 bases and 7 bases, with 20 bases remaining between them. The CDR3 totals 15 residues. The CDR3, as DNA: TGTGCCAGCAGTCCACGGGGGGCGCGAACCTCTGGCTACACCTTC. Translation: CASSPRGARTSGYTF.

V and J are TRBV28 and TRBJ2-5; 7 nucleotides line up with TRBD2. The CDR3 contains 12 residues. The J segment lost 3 bases and the V segment lost 6 bases, leaving 1 base of the junction unmatched. The germline V gene has CDR1 MDHEN and CDR2 SYDVKM. CDR3 sequence reads: CASSGGKETQYF. CDR3 DNA: TGTGCCAGCAGCGGGGGGAAAGAGACCCAGTACTTC.

V and J are TRBV28 and TRBJ1-6; tentatively, D is TRBD1 (5 bases). CDR3 length: 13 amino acids. V was trimmed by 11 bases and J by 7 bases, leaving 15 bases between them. Germline V gene lookup returns CDR1 MDHEN and CDR2 SYDVKM. In DNA, the CDR3 is TGTGCCGCCAGGGCAGCCCAAAATTCACCCCTCCACTTT. It translates to CAARAAQNSPLHF.

This chain joins TRBV11-2 and TRBJ1-6; 7 nucleotides align to TRBD1. The CDR3 covers 14 residues. After removal of 1 base from V and 10 bases from J, the junction contained 4 bases not matched to a gene. CDR1 and CDR2 from the germline V gene are SGHAT and FQNNGV. The CDR3 reads CASSLAGGGSPLHF. CDR3 nucleotides: TGTGCCAGCAGCTTAGCAGGGGGAGGATCACCCCTCCACTTT. Drawing the rest from reference TRBV11-2 and TRBJ1-6, the complete variable domain is EAGVAQSPRYKIIEKRQSVAFWCNPISGHATLYWYQQILGQGPKLLIQFQNNGVVDDSQLPKDRFSAERLKGVDSTLKIQPAKLEDSAVYLCASSLAGGGSPLHFGNGTRLTVT.

V is TRBV3-1 (or the pseudogene TRBV3-2) and J is TRBJ1-3; D might be TRBD1 (5 bases). Germline loops: CDR1 LGHDT, CDR2 YNNKEL (reference sequence). Trimming removed 3 bases at V and 0 bases at J, with 9 bases between. The CDR3 runs to 15 residues. The CDR3 reads CASSQGTSSGNTIYF. The CDR3 nucleotides read TGTGCCAGCAGCCAGGGGACGAGCTCTGGAAACACCATATATTTT.

V gene TRBV5-4 combines with J gene TRBJ2-1; 7 nucleotides agree with TRBD2. The CDR3 consists of 17 residues. Looked up from germline, CDR1 is SGHNT and CDR2 is YYREEE (reference sequence). J lost 2 bases, V lost 0 bases, and 8 bases had no gene match. The CDR3 region is CASSLDMGGLTYNEQFF. CDR3 DNA: TGTGCCAGCAGCTTGGACATGGGGGGGTTAACCTACAATGAGCAGTTCTTC.

This chain uses TRBV12-3 or TRBV12-4 with TRBJ1-1; D not resolved. The CDR3 runs to 13 residues. With 6 bases removed from V and 3 bases from J, the gap between germline ends came to 11 bases. The CDR3 spells CASSQTRDTEAFF. The DNA for the CDR3 is TGTGCCAGCAGCCAGACAAGGGACACTGAAGCTTTCTTT.

At least ten counts were recorded for this clone. CDR3: CASKSGVREEAFF. CDR3 coding DNA: TGTGCCAGCAAATCCGGGGTGAGGGAGGAGGCTTTCTTT. The chain joins TRBV12-3 or TRBV12-4 to TRBJ1-1; D gene unclear. This CDR3 contains 13 residues. The V gene lost 7 bases and the J gene lost 11 bases, with 20 bases spanning the gap.

This clone has a handful of counts. This chain joins TRBV24-1 and TRBJ2-3; D gene uncertain. The CDR3 has 14 residues. V lost 3 bases to trimming and J lost 6 bases, with 12 bases between them. CDR1 and CDR2 (germline): KGHDR, SFDVKD. The CDR3 sequence is CATSDPASADTQYF. The CDR3, as DNA: TGTGCCACCAGTGATCCCGCCTCCGCTGATACGCAGTATTTT.

This chain joins TRBV5-5 and TRBJ2-4; 7 nucleotides align to TRBD1. V shed 2 bases and J 5 bases; nucleotides not matched to a gene: 1. This CDR3 is 13 amino acids long. Germline V lookup: CDR1 SGHKS, CDR2 YYEKEE (reference sequence). CDR3 in amino acids: CASSFGQENIQYF. As DNA, the CDR3 is TGTGCCAGCAGCTTTGGACAGGAAAACATTCAGTACTTC.

The rearrangement joins TRBV28 to TRBJ1-5; possible D gene TRBD1, 6 bases. Germline V gives CDR1 MDHEN, CDR2 SYDVKM. V lost 7 bases and J lost 7, with 35 bases in between. The CDR3 is made up of 20 amino acids. CDR3 amino acids: CASIQGPRHWDERLQQPQHF. Here the CDR3 DNA reads TGTGCCAGCATCCAGGGGCCCAGACACTGGGATGAGAGGTTACAGCAGCCCCAGCATTTT.

The J gene is TRBJ1-1, the V gene TRBV20-1, with D possibly being TRBD1 (5 bases). V was clipped by 3 bases and J by 7 bases, with 9 bases between them. This CDR3 has 11 amino acids. Per germline, CDR1 DFQATT and CDR2 SNEGSKA (reference sequence). The CDR3 protein is CSASQGLEAFF. For the CDR3, the DNA is TGCAGTGCTAGCCAGGGCCTTGAAGCTTTCTTT.

About this clone: One junction end disagrees with the germline gene, perhaps due to a read error. The rearrangement joins TRBV7-7 to TRBJ2-2; perhaps TRBD1 as D (5 bases). The CDR3 runs 14 residues. The germline gives CDR1 SSHAT, CDR2 FNYEAQ (reference sequence). CDR3 sequence (DNA): TGTGCTAGCAGCCCGACAGTGAACACCGGGGAGCTGTTTTTT. Residues: CASSPTVNTGELFF.

The V and J genes are TRBV7-9 and TRBJ1-3, with a tentative D call TRBD1 (6 bases). Trimming stripped 4 bases from V and 0 bases from J, with 16 bases between. The CDR3 consists of 17 residues. Germline V lookup: CDR1 SEHNR, CDR2 FQNEAQ (reference sequence). CDR3 coding DNA: TGTGCCAGCAGCTCTGTTCCGGGACACCTCTCTGGAAACACCATATATTTT. Translated, it gives CASSSVPGHLSGNTIYF.

This clone was recorded only once. This sequence joins TRBV9 and TRBJ2-7; D perhaps matches TRBD1 (5 bases). Germline CDR1 is SGDLS and CDR2 is YYNGEE. The CDR3 runs 15 residues. V dropped 0 bases and J dropped 0 bases, with 10 bases sitting between them. Written as DNA, the CDR3 is TGTGCCAGCAGCGTAGGAACAGGAAGCTCCTACGAGCAGTACTTC. The encoded protein is CASSVGTGSSYEQYF.

The CDR3 DNA follows: TGTGCCAGCAGTTTGAGGGACCCCCGTCGCCAAGAGACCCAGTACTTC. As protein: CASSLRDPRRQETQYF. V is TRBV27 and J is TRBJ2-5; D is perhaps TRBD1 or TRBD2 (5 bases each). Germline loops: CDR1 MNHEY, CDR2 SMNVEV (reference sequence). The CDR3 is 16 residues long. Trimming shortened V by 3 bases and J by 1 base, and 15 bases separated the two germline ends.